The clone carrying this T cell receptor beta chain was seen repeatedly, ten times or more. The antigen is unknown. CDR1 is MNHEY, CDR2 SVGEGT, per germline. There are 16 residues in the CDR3. Trimming took 2 bases from V and 1 from J; bases not matched to a gene: 7. This specimen belongs to a study of CD8+CD57+ T cells in acquired aplastic anemia. Study context: Yields of DNA that came from sorted CD4+ and CD8+ cells averaged around 3 ug. General study points: Patients were compared with controls for CD8+ Simpson's diversity, and no significant difference emerged.

Patients chosen for sequencing had shown CD8+CD57+ cell expansion by flow cytometry. None of the patients had been given any therapy when their blood was sampled. Profiles of TCR beta VDJ and CDR3 were generated from a genomic DNA template. TCRdb re-derived calls from the reads in MiXCR, one entry per CDR3 protein. The sample comprises some 150,000 distinct CDR3 sequences, 40% to 50% of which are singletons, and 0.85% to 1.2% rests with the top ten. The sequence came from a human donor with aplastic anemia. The sample was sorted CD4+, CD8+, or CD8+CD57+ T cells (not recorded which) from PBMCs. V usage is TRBV6-2 or TRBV6-3 and J usage is TRBJ2-7, with 8 bases matching TRBD1. The CDR3, as DNA: TGTGCCAGCAGTTACACAGCGGACAGGGATTCCTACGAGCAGTACTTC. This translates into CASSYTADRDSYEQYF.